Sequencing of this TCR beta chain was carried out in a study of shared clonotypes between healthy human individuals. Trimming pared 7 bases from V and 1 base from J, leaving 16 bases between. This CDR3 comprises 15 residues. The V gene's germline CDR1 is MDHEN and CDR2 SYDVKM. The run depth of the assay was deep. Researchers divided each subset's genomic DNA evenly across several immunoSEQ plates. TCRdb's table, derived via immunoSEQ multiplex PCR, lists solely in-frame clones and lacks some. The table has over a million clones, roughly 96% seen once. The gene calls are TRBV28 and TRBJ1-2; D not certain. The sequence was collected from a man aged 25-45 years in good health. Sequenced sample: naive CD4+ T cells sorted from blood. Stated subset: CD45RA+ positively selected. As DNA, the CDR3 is TGTGCCAGCACTTACCCCCTCGGAGTTAACTATGGCTACACCTTC. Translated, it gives CASTYPLGVNYGYTF.